These 27 T cell receptor delta chains were sequenced from one sample in a study of human gamma delta and Vdelta1 T cells. TCRdb fed the PCR reads into CATT to redo clone calling. Of under 7,000 delta-chain clones in the sample, about 9.4% were seen once. Source material: naive CD27+ Vdelta1 gamma-delta T cells from blood. All receptors derive from a human donor in good health.

Details on this clone: This probably arose from a read error, given a far larger clone one base away. This rearrangement joins TRDV1 to TRDJ1; 13 positions match TRDD3. V lost 5 bases and J lost 0; bases outside the gene matches: 21. The CDR3 is 22 amino acids. The germline V gene encodes CDR1 TSWWSYY and CDR2 QGS. In DNA form, the CDR3 reads TGTGCTCTTGGGCCCGCCTTCCTACTAAGACTGGGGGATACGCCCCACACCGATAAACTCATCTTT. It is translated as CALGPAFLLRLGDTPHTDKLIF.

On this clone: A much larger clone sits a single nucleotide away, making a read error possible. The sample has other DNA sequences that encode this CDR3 too. The V gene is TRDV1, the J gene TRDJ1, with 8 nucleotides matching TRDD3. The CDR3 is made up of 26 amino acids. Germline assignment: CDR1 TSWWSYY and CDR2 QGS. DNA for the CDR3: TGTGCTCTTGGGGAATTCGCCCCGAATAAAGGGGCTGGGGGAGGAAGGTCCCTCTCGTACACTGATAAACTCATCTTT. This encodes CALGEFAPNKGAGGGRSLSYTDKLIF.

V usage is TRDV1 and J usage is TRDJ1, with TRDD2 identical over 7 bases. CDR1 is TSWWSYY and CDR2 is QGS in the germline V gene. The length of the CDR3 is 19 residues. The ends lost 4 bases at V and 3 bases at J; junction bases unmatched: 20. CDR3 nucleotides: TGTGCTCTTGGGGCCCGTCAATTTCCTACAAAAGGAGGGGCCGATAAACTCATCTTT. It specifies CALGARQFPTKGGADKLIF.

Note on this clone: A read error is possible here, since a much larger clone lies one base away. The rearrangement uses TRDV1 and TRDJ1, with TRDD3 matching over 9 bases. The length of the CDR3 is 25 residues. Germline assignment: CDR1 TSWWSYY and CDR2 QGS. The trim removed 3 bases at V and 1 base at J, leaving 33 bases unmatched. This CDR3 reads CALGDATNLLHHDWGTQPRTDKLIF. The CDR3 DNA reads TGTGCTCTTGGGGATGCTACGAATTTGCTTCACCACGACTGGGGGACCCAACCTCGCACCGATAAACTCATCTTT.

This clone has only a few counts. The protein given by TCRdb reflects a much larger clone and differs at residue 15 from this DNA's translation, likely from a read error; the protein shown is the DNA's translation. The V call is TRDV1, the J call TRDJ1; D unresolved. V lost 0 bases, J lost 2 bases, and 25 bases lay in between. The CDR3 is 20 amino acids. The germline V gene encodes CDR1 TSWWSYY and CDR2 QGS. This CDR3 reads CALGELPSQRLILLTDKLIF. For the CDR3, the DNA is TGTGCTCTTGGGGAACTACCATCGCAAAGGTTAATACTATTGACCGATAAACTCATCTTT.

This clone is medium-sized by share. The gene calls are TRDV1 and TRDJ1, with 12 bases aligning to TRDD3. CDR1 is TSWWSYY and CDR2 is QGS in the germline V gene. The CDR3 totals 22 residues. V dropped 4 bases and J dropped 3; count of bases not matched to a gene: 24. The CDR3 DNA reads as TGTGCTCTTGGGGGGCAGAGGCGGGACGGTAACTGGGGGATACCTACCTCCGATAAACTCATCTTT. Translation: CALGGQRRDGNWGIPTSDKLIF.

Points on this clone: A far larger clone differs by one base, so this is likely a read error. V and J are TRDV1 and TRDJ1, with 10 bases aligning to TRDD3. CDR1 and CDR2 (germline): TSWWSYY, QGS. The CDR3 contains 24 residues. This CDR3 reads CALGATGLPKVSYWGIGQFVKPIF. The CDR3, as DNA: TGTGCTCTTGGGGCCACCGGCCTTCCGAAAGTCTCGTACTGGGGGATCGGACAATTTGTTAAACCCATCTTT.

Comment on this clone: A far larger clone is off by one base, so a read error is likely. Other DNA variants within this sample encode the same CDR3. The chain couples TRDV1 to TRDJ1, with D unclear. The CDR3 spans 18 residues. Germline V gives CDR1 TSWWSYY, CDR2 QGS. V gave up 3 bases and J gave up 0 bases, with 20 bases separating them. This CDR3 is CALGEPPHRVRNTDKLIF. DNA of the CDR3: TGTGCTCTTGGGGAGCCTCCGCACAGGGTTCGGAACACCGATAAACTCATCTTT.

This clone has only a few counts. This sequence may be a read error, since a much larger clone differs from it by one base. This CDR3 is also generated by other DNA sequences in the sample. V usage is TRDV1 and J usage is TRDJ1, with a weak D call TRDD3 (5 bases). Trimming took 1 base from V and 3 from J, leaving 21 bases between them. The germline V gene has CDR1 TSWWSYY and CDR2 QGS. The CDR3 is 18 amino acids. The CDR3 region has the DNA TGTGCTCTTGGGGAACGTACTGGTGGCCACCGTCGGGCCGATAAACTCATCTTT. It codes for CALGERTGGHRRADKLIF.

This clone showed up just a few times. Since a far larger clone is one base different, this is likely a read error. The sample has other DNA sequences that encode this CDR3 too. This sequence joins TRDV1 and TRDJ1; maybe TRDD3 (5 bases). Germline lookup yields CDR1 TSWWSYY and CDR2 QGS. The CDR3 runs 17 residues. CDR3: CALGERRKAGGTDKLIF. The CDR3 DNA is TGTGCTCTTGGGGAAAGGCGGAAGGCCGGGGGTACCGACAAACTCATCTTT.

In its sample, this clone was seen a few times. The protein that TCRdb holds for this DNA derives from a much larger clone and differs from the translated DNA at residue 5, which likely indicates a read error; the protein shown here is translated from the DNA. This chain joins TRDV1 and TRDJ1; D is perhaps TRDD2 (9 bases). This CDR3 has 16 residues. The germline V and J ends were trimmed by 5 bases and 10 bases, with 26 bases remaining between them. Germline-derived CDR1 and CDR2 are TSWWSYY and QGS. The DNA for the CDR3 is TGTGCTCTTGGGCCATTCCCTTCCTACGGGGGATATGGACTCATCTTT. Protein sequence: CALGPFPSYGGYGLIF.

By proportion, this clone is medium-sized (0.01 to 0.1%). V usage is TRDV1 and J usage is TRDJ1, with unresolved D. V gave up 1 base and J gave up 0 bases, with 36 bases separating them. This CDR3 has 24 residues. Germline V CDR1 and CDR2: TSWWSYY, QGS. The CDR3 region has the DNA TGTGCTCTTGGGGAACCCCCCTCCACCGCGAAACCCTCAAAAACCAAGCCGTACACCGATAAACTCATCTTT. This gives the protein CALGEPPSTAKPSKTKPYTDKLIF.

Worth noting for this clone: A much bigger clone sits one base away, suggesting this may be a read error. The rearrangement links TRDV1 to TRDJ1; 8 positions agree with TRDD3. The germline V gene has CDR1 TSWWSYY and CDR2 QGS. With V trimmed by 6 bases and J by 3 bases, 21 bases remained unmatched. This CDR3 has 19 residues. The CDR3 sequence: CALGFNHHTSGIRSDKLIF. Written as DNA, the CDR3 is TGTGCTCTTGGATTCAACCATCATACGAGTGGGATACGTTCCGATAAACTCATCTTT.

In its sample, this clone was seen a few times. A far larger clone is one base from this, pointing to a likely read error. The chain links TRDV1 to TRDJ1; 9 bases line up with TRDD3. With 5 bases clipped from V and 0 bases from J, the junction kept 22 bases outside the gene matches. The CDR3 spans 21 residues. The germline CDR1 and CDR2 sequences are TSWWSYY and QGS. In nucleotides, the CDR3 is TGTGCTCTTGGGCCTAAGTATCTACGTCGGGGGATACTTCGGAACACCGATAAACTCATCTTT. This encodes CALGPKYLRRGILRNTDKLIF.

The chain employs TRDV1 and TRDJ1, with 9 bases lining up with TRDD2. Trimming took 5 bases from V and 6 from J; bases not matched to a gene: 13. This CDR3 has 16 residues. Germline assignment: CDR1 TSWWSYY and CDR2 QGS. In nucleotides, the CDR3 is TGTGCTCTTGGGCCCGCCTTCCTACCTACTGTGAATAAACTCATCTTT. It translates to CALGPAFLPTVNKLIF.

This clone was seen many times. It may be a read error: a sequence one base away is much more abundant. The chain employs TRDV2 and TRDJ1; D may be TRDD3 (6 bases). This CDR3 is 16 amino acids long. Germline lookup yields CDR1 GEAIGNYY and CDR2 EKD. The chain's CDR3 is CACATGDGGNSDKLIF. The CDR3 DNA reads as TGTGCCTGTGCCACCGGTGATGGGGGCAACAGCGATAAACTCATCTTT.

This clone appeared a few times. A far larger clone is a single base away, which makes a read error likely. This chain uses TRDV1 with TRDJ1, with TRDD3 matching over 12 bases. The CDR3 is made up of 19 amino acids. Germline V gene data show CDR1 as TSWWSYY and CDR2 as QGS. Written as DNA, the CDR3 is TGTGCTCCTGGGGAGCGATCCGGGTCTGGGGGATACGCGGTCGATAAACTCATCTTT. This gives the protein CAPGERSGSGGYAVDKLIF.

This clone is categorized as medium-sized. Other DNA sequences in the same sample also yield this CDR3. V gene TRDV1 combines with J gene TRDJ1; 12 nucleotides align to TRDD3. The CDR3 has 24 residues. Germline CDR1 reads TSWWSYY; CDR2 reads QGS. V was pared by 4 bases and J by 0 bases, with 27 bases of the junction left unmatched. The CDR3: CALGAKWTAYSATGGYRYTDKLIF. The CDR3 region has the DNA TGTGCTCTTGGGGCCAAATGGACGGCGTATTCGGCTACTGGGGGATACCGGTACACCGATAAACTCATCTTT.

This clone rates as medium-sized. The gene calls are TRDV1 and TRDJ1, with D possibly being TRDD3 (6 bases). The CDR3 is 20 residues long. Trimming shortened V by 3 bases and J by 3 bases, and 29 bases separated the two germline ends. The germline gives CDR1 TSWWSYY, CDR2 QGS. Here the CDR3 reads CALGDVHHPRLLGVSDKLIF. CDR3 nucleotides: TGTGCTCTTGGGGATGTCCATCACCCTCGTTTATTGGGGGTCTCCGATAAACTCATCTTT.

This clone was seen only once. V is TRDV1 and J is TRDJ1, with 12 positions matching TRDD3. The germline gives CDR1 TSWWSYY, CDR2 QGS. The ends lost 1 base at V and 0 bases at J; junction bases unmatched: 15. The CDR3 totals 21 residues. CDR3: CALGEPHRSGGYARYTDKLIF. The CDR3 DNA is TGTGCTCTTGGGGAACCACACCGTTCTGGGGGATACGCCAGATACACCGATAAACTCATCTTT.

This clone was found a few times. This may be a read error, as it is one base from a much larger clone. The V call is TRDV1, the J call TRDJ1; 9 bases are a match to TRDD2. This CDR3 region has 21 residues. Germline loops: CDR1 TSWWSYY, CDR2 QGS. CDR3 protein: CAPGEGHRLPTPGTPWRKLIF. In DNA form, the CDR3 reads TGTGCTCCTGGGGAAGGACACCGCCTTCCTACGCCCGGGACCCCGTGGCGTAAACTCATCTTT.

By proportion, this clone is medium-sized. The chain has TRDV1 and TRDJ1; TRDD3 might be the D (6 bases). Trimming shortened V by 4 bases and J by 0 bases, and 33 bases separated the two germline ends. Germline V gene data show CDR1 as TSWWSYY and CDR2 as QGS. This CDR3 region has 22 residues. CDR3 residues: CALGVLSRYGGTLGKYTDKLIF. CDR3 bases: TGTGCTCTTGGGGTCCTCAGTCGTTATGGGGGGACCCTAGGTAAGTACACCGATAAACTCATCTTT.

This clone was counted many times. A much larger clone lies one base from this, so it may be a read error. The rearrangement links TRDV1 to TRDJ1, with 8 bases matching TRDD2. V shed 4 bases, J shed 0 bases, and the junction held 16 bases outside the gene matches. The CDR3 sequence is 19 residues long. Germline CDR1 TSWWSYY, CDR2 QGS. The CDR3: CALGVELPTPPGHTDKLIF. Written as DNA, the CDR3 is TGTGCTCTTGGGGTAGAGCTTCCTACCCCTCCTGGACACACCGATAAACTCATCTTT.

This clone is deemed medium-sized. This chain joins TRDV1 and TRDJ1; D possibly corresponds to TRDD2 (9 bases). CDR3 length equals 25 residues. V dropped 1 base and J dropped 3 bases, with 42 bases sitting between them. Germline V CDR1 and CDR2: TSWWSYY, QGS. In DNA form, the CDR3 reads TGTGCTCTTGGGGAACGAACCTTCCTACGTTTATCCTGGGGGAGCGGGACTCGTAGACCCGATAAACTCATCTTT. Translating it yields CALGERTFLRLSWGSGTRRPDKLIF.

The J gene is TRDJ1, the V gene TRDV1; TRDD3 is a possible D gene (6 bases). Deletions cut 3 bases from V and 5 bases from J, with 43 bases between. Germline assignment: CDR1 TSWWSYY and CDR2 QGS. CDR3 length equals 24 residues. The CDR3, as DNA: TGTGCTCTTGGGGACCCTCCCCAACAGCAGCTTACAAGGGGGAGACGAATGAAGGAAGATAAACTCATCTTT. Amino acid sequence: CALGDPPQQQLTRGRRMKEDKLIF.

This clone was seen only a few times. A far larger clone is one base from this, pointing to a likely read error. The identical CDR3 is also encoded by other nucleotide sequences in the sample. The rearrangement links TRDV1 to TRDJ1; TRDD3 aligns across 12 bases. CDR3 length equals 25 residues. Looked up from germline, CDR1 is TSWWSYY and CDR2 is QGS. The CDR3 spells CALATSLTGGYNPQRKHSYTDKLIF. The CDR3 DNA reads as TGCGCTCTAGCGACTTCCCTTACTGGGGGATACAACCCACAAAGGAAACACTCCTACACCGATAAACTCATCTTT.

This clone showed up just a few times. It may be a read error: a sequence one base away is much more abundant. The same CDR3 also results from other DNA sequences found in this sample. V and J are TRDV1 and TRDJ1, with a possible D match to TRDD3 (6 bases). The germline CDR1 and CDR2 sequences are TSWWSYY and QGS. CDR3 length equals 19 residues. V was clipped by 2 bases and J by 0 bases, with 22 bases between them. The CDR3 DNA is TGTGCTCTTGGGGAATTCAGGGGGACCTTACCCCCTTACACCGATAAACTCATCTTT. This encodes CALGEFRGTLPPYTDKLIF.